These 17 T cell receptor beta chains share one sample of origin, sequenced in a study of cytomegalovirus exposure and HLA in healthy donors. The PCR made use of 60 Vbeta and 13 Jbeta primers. Generated by immunoSEQ multiplex PCR, the TCRdb table keeps only in-frame clones and is missing some. In all, the sample yields about 91,000 clones. Source material: PBMCs. All receptors come from a young woman in good health and CMV-seronegative.

Worth noting for this clone: Its ends do not fully match the called genes, so a read error is possible. V is TRBV5-6 and J is TRBJ1-5; maybe TRBD1 (5 bases). In germline, CDR1 is SGHDT, CDR2 YYEEEE. This CDR3 has 14 amino acids. The CDR3 DNA sequence: TGTACCAGCAGCGCAGGGAATAGCAATCAGCCCCAGCATTTT. Its translation is CTSSAGNSNQPQHF.

The chain carries TRBV4-1 and TRBJ1-5; 7 bases are a match to TRBD1. From germline, CDR1 is MGHRA and CDR2 YSYEKL. The CDR3 runs to 15 residues. The junction had 5 bases not matched to a gene; V was cut back by 1 base and J by 5 bases. The CDR3 sequence is CASSQARTGDQPQHF. The CDR3 coding sequence is TGCGCCAGCAGCCAAGCCCGCACAGGGGATCAGCCCCAGCATTTT.

The CDR3 sequence is CASSPLYRPQQPQHF. Written as DNA, the CDR3 is TGCGCCAGCAGCCCCCTTTATCGCCCACAGCAGCCCCAGCATTTT. The V gene is TRBV4-1, the J gene TRBJ1-5; D unresolved. Trimming removed 4 bases from V and 7 bases from J, with 17 bases in between. Germline V gene lookup returns CDR1 MGHRA and CDR2 YSYEKL. The CDR3 contains 15 residues.

The chain recombines TRBV6-1 with TRBJ2-7; 10 nucleotides agree with TRBD2. This CDR3 is 13 amino acids long. In germline, CDR1 is MNHNS, CDR2 SASEGT. The J segment lost 3 bases and the V segment lost 8 bases, leaving 4 bases of the junction unmatched. The CDR3 loop reads CASESSGSYEQYF. The CDR3 nucleotides read TGTGCCAGCGAGTCTAGCGGGAGCTACGAGCAGTACTTC.

The chain couples TRBV5-1 to TRBJ2-7, with 11 bases fitting TRBD2. The germline gives CDR1 SGHRS, CDR2 YFSETQ. The CDR3 runs to 16 residues. Trimming at V came to 3 bases and at J to 3 bases, leaving 8 bases not matched to a gene. This chain's CDR3 is CASSSGTTSGNYEQYF. CDR3 sequence (DNA): TGCGCCAGCAGCTCGGGGACGACTAGCGGGAACTACGAGCAGTACTTC.

The chain combines TRBV4-1 with TRBJ2-5, with a tentative D call TRBD2 (6 bases). Germline V gives CDR1 MGHRA, CDR2 YSYEKL. The CDR3 runs 16 residues. V gave up 2 bases and J gave up 5 bases, with 18 bases separating them. CDR3 nucleotide sequence: TGCGCCAGCAGCCAATCACTCTACCCGGGGAGGGAGACCCAGTACTTC. It translates to CASSQSLYPGRETQYF.

The rearrangement joins TRBV11-2 to TRBJ2-5; TRBD2 agrees at 14 bases. Germline CDR1 SGHAT, CDR2 FQNNGV. The CDR3 sequence is 17 residues long. V gave up 1 base and J gave up 2 bases; unmatched junction bases: 3. CDR3 DNA: TGTGCCAGCAGCTTAGGACTAGCGGGAGGGCAACAAGAGACCCAGTACTTC. Translating gives CASSLGLAGGQQETQYF.

The chain combines TRBV28 with TRBJ2-7; D is uncertain. The length of the CDR3 is 16 residues. V was shortened by 5 bases and J by 0 bases, with 17 bases between the two germline ends. The V gene's germline CDR1 is MDHEN and CDR2 SYDVKM. Here the CDR3 reads CASSPKLSKYSYEQYF. The DNA for the CDR3 is TGTGCCAGCAGTCCAAAACTTAGCAAATACTCCTACGAGCAGTACTTC.

The chain has TRBV7-2 and TRBJ2-6; D uncertain. This CDR3 spans 14 amino acids. Trimming removed 1 base from V and 2 bases from J, with 3 bases in between. Germline V gene sequence: CDR1 SGHTA, CDR2 FQGNSA. CDR3 region: CASSLVAGANVLTF. CDR3 DNA sequence: TGTGCCAGCAGCTTAGTAGCTGGGGCCAACGTCCTGACTTTC.

The chain is built from TRBV18 and TRBJ1-2; D is ambiguous. V was cut by 1 base and J by 0 bases, with 3 bases left in between. Germline V gene sequence: CDR1 KGHSH, CDR2 LQKENI. The CDR3 runs to 13 residues. For the CDR3, the DNA is TGTGCCAGCTCACCACTAGCTAACTATGGCTACACCTTC. It is translated as CASSPLANYGYTF.

V and J are TRBV6-1 and TRBJ1-2, with 8 bases that match TRBD1. The V gene's germline CDR1 is MNHNS and CDR2 SASEGT. The CDR3 is 15 amino acids. V lost 7 bases, J lost 0 bases, and 7 bases stayed unmatched. This CDR3 is CASTSGGTTNYGYTF. In DNA, the CDR3 is TGTGCCAGCACCTCAGGGGGCACCACTAACTATGGCTACACCTTC.

The chain employs TRBV4-1 and TRBJ1-2; 9 nucleotides match TRBD1. There are 14 residues in the CDR3. Germline V gives CDR1 MGHRA, CDR2 YSYEKL. The J segment lost 2 bases and the V segment lost 2 bases, leaving 0 bases of the junction unmatched. The CDR3 DNA follows: TGCGCCAGCAGCCAAACAGGGGGCAACTATGGCTACACCTTC. The encoded protein is CASSQTGGNYGYTF.

The rearrangement joins TRBV18 to TRBJ1-1; D unresolved. The CDR3 is 14 residues long. CDR1 and CDR2 from the germline V gene are KGHSH and LQKENI. Trimming removed 3 bases at V and 0 bases at J, with 8 bases between. The CDR3 region is CASSPPTMNTEAFF. The CDR3 DNA reads as TGTGCCAGCTCACCTCCTACGATGAACACTGAAGCTTTCTTT. The variable domain in full, completed from reference TRBV18 and TRBJ1-1, reads NAGVMQNPRHLVRRRGQEARLRCSPMKGHSHVYWYRQLPEEGLKFMVYLQKENIIDESGMPKERFSAEFPKEGPSILRIQQVVRGDSAAYFCASSPPTMNTEAFFGQGTRLTVV.

This chain connects TRBV4-1 to TRBJ2-2; D is possibly TRBD1 (6 bases). The germline gives CDR1 MGHRA, CDR2 YSYEKL. V was pared by 0 bases and J by 0 bases, with 14 bases between. The CDR3 extends over 18 amino acids. The CDR3 loop is CASSQDPGQFANTGELFF. The CDR3 DNA reads TGCGCCAGCAGCCAAGACCCTGGACAGTTCGCGAACACCGGGGAGCTGTTTTTT.

The genes are TRBV27 and TRBJ2-7; TRBD2 matches at 10 bases. V dropped 5 bases and J dropped 2; count of bases not matched to a gene: 9. This CDR3 is built from 16 residues. From germline, CDR1 is MNHEY and CDR2 SMNVEV (reference sequence). The CDR3 sequence: CASSPLGLAGAYEQYF. The CDR3 coding sequence is TGTGCCAGCAGTCCCCTTGGGCTAGCGGGAGCCTACGAGCAGTACTTC.

The chain employs TRBV2 and TRBJ2-7; D gene ambiguous. V dropped 0 bases and J dropped 4 bases, with 10 bases sitting between them. This CDR3 comprises 14 residues. CDR1 is SNHLY and CDR2 is FYNNEI in the germline V gene. The CDR3 is CASSEAVRLYEQYF. Here the CDR3 DNA reads TGTGCCAGCAGTGAAGCCGTCAGACTTTACGAGCAGTACTTC.

This chain joins TRBV19 and TRBJ2-5; D might be TRBD2 (5 bases). The closer fit of TRBJ2-7 to the DNA end suggests the J call may be wrong. CDR3 length equals 14 residues. Germline values: CDR1 LNHDA, CDR2 SQIVND (reference sequence). The CDR3 sequence: CASSTDWTSYEQYF. CDR3 bases: TGTGCCAGTAGTACCGATTGGACTTCCTACGAGCAGTACTTC.